Listed here are 27 T cell receptor beta chains from one sample, sequenced in a study of blood T cell repertoires in COVID-19. Here immunoSEQ multiplex PCR was the method, and the copy in TCRdb shows in-frame clones only, minus some. The table lists 95,000 to 100,000 clones, around 92% of them singletons. Sequencing was done on a sample of peripheral blood. The source is a man over 45 with active COVID-19.

This chain links TRBV6-5 with TRBJ1-5, with D unresolved. The CDR3 spans 15 residues. Germline-derived CDR1 and CDR2 are MNHEY and SVGAGI. V lost 0 bases and J 3 bases, leaving 9 bases between the germline ends. The CDR3 DNA reads TGTGCCAGCAGTTACTCGAGGGAACTCAATCAGCCCCAGCATTTT. Amino acids: CASSYSRELNQPQHF.

This clone was seen once. The chain couples TRBV3-1 (or the pseudogene TRBV3-2) to TRBJ2-1; 9 bases align to TRBD1. This CDR3 has 16 residues. Germline V gene data show CDR1 as LGHDT and CDR2 as YNNKEL (reference sequence). V shed 4 bases and J 6 bases; nucleotides not matched to a gene: 10. CDR3 in amino acids: CASSPRVGTGSNEQFF. Written as DNA, the CDR3 is TGTGCCAGCAGCCCCCGTGTTGGGACAGGGTCCAATGAGCAGTTCTTC.

The genes are TRBV5-1 and TRBJ2-2; D is ambiguous. The length of the CDR3 is 16 residues. Germline V gives CDR1 SGHRS, CDR2 YFSETQ. V was cut by 4 bases and J by 0 bases, with 13 bases left in between. The CDR3 loop reads CASSREVDANTGELFF. The CDR3 DNA follows: TGCGCCAGCAGCCGAGAAGTCGATGCGAACACCGGGGAGCTGTTTTTT.

The CDR3 DNA sequence: TGTGCCAGCAGCCTACGAGGCAACCTGGGGCGCACAGATACGCAGTATTTT. As protein: CASSLRGNLGRTDTQYF. This chain connects TRBV11-2 to TRBJ2-3, with TRBD1 as a possible D gene (5 bases). Trimming removed 5 bases at V and 1 base at J, with 19 bases between. The length of the CDR3 is 17 residues. Germline CDR1 reads SGHAT; CDR2 reads FQNNGV.

CDR3 nucleotide sequence: TGTGCCAGCAGCCTGGACACGAACACCGGGGAGCTGTTTTTT. Residues: CASSLDTNTGELFF. This chain connects TRBV7-3 to TRBJ2-2, with D possibly being TRBD1 (5 bases). The CDR3 is 14 amino acids. Trimming stripped 5 bases from V and 0 bases from J, with 7 bases between. Per the germline V gene, CDR1 is SGHTA and CDR2 is FQGTGA.

This chain links TRBV5-1 with TRBJ2-1, with 8 bases matching TRBD2. Germline V gives CDR1 SGHRS, CDR2 YFSETQ. V trimming: 3 bases; J trimming: 6 bases; junction bases outside the gene matches: 23. This CDR3 region has 20 residues. Here the CDR3 reads CASSYGLINSGKRRGNEQFF. The DNA for the CDR3 is TGCGCCAGCAGCTACGGTCTCATAAATAGCGGGAAAAGGAGGGGCAATGAGCAGTTCTTC.

V is TRBV2 and J is TRBJ1-4, with D possibly TRBD1 on 5 matching bases. Trimming removed 0 bases from V and 6 bases from J, with 20 bases in between. This CDR3 comprises 18 residues. The V gene's germline CDR1 is SNHLY and CDR2 FYNNEI. This chain's CDR3 is CASSEAGSAAAGHEKLFF. In DNA, the CDR3 is TGTGCCAGCAGTGAAGCTGGTTCCGCTGCGGCAGGGCATGAAAAACTGTTTTTT.

The genes are TRBV5-6 and TRBJ2-7, with TRBD1 matching 8 bases. The V segment lost 3 bases and the J segment 2 bases; nucleotides outside the gene matches: 7. CDR1 and CDR2 from the germline V gene are SGHDT and YYEEEE. This CDR3 comprises 15 residues. CDR3: CASSSKTGQAYEQYF. For the CDR3, the DNA is TGTGCCAGCAGCTCCAAAACGGGACAGGCCTACGAGCAGTACTTC.

The chain employs TRBV30 and TRBJ2-2; 13 nucleotides line up with TRBD2. V dropped 8 bases and J dropped 5; count of bases not matched to a gene: 11. The CDR3 covers 16 residues. The germline gives CDR1 GTSNPN, CDR2 SVGIG (reference sequence). CDR3 in DNA: TGTGCCGGACGATGGACTAGCGGGAGTCGGACCGGGGAGCTGTTTTTT. It is translated as CAGRWTSGSRTGELFF.

The V call is TRBV7-2, the J call TRBJ1-2, with D possibly being TRBD1 (5 bases). The CDR3 runs 16 residues. Germline CDR1 and CDR2: SGHTA and FQGNSA. Trimming stripped 6 bases from V and 4 bases from J, with 21 bases between. This CDR3 reads CASSPGGGQGSYGYTF. In DNA form, the CDR3 reads TGTGCCAGCAGTCCCGGGGGTGGGCAGGGCAGCTATGGCTACACCTTC.

CDR3 bases: TGTGCCAGCAGCTTAGGCACAGCTAATGAAAAACTGTTTTTT. This encodes CASSLGTANEKLFF. The chain carries TRBV7-9 and TRBJ1-4; D is undetermined. Germline-derived CDR1 and CDR2 are SEHNR and FQNEAQ (reference sequence). This CDR3 has 14 residues. Trimming pared 1 base from V and 3 bases from J, leaving 6 bases between. Variable domain in full (rest from reference TRBV7-9 and TRBJ1-4): DTGVSQNPRHKITKRGQNVTFRCDPISEHNRLYWYRQTLGQGPEFLTYFQNEAQLEKSRLLSDRFSAERPKGSFSTLEIQRTEQGDSAMYLCASSLGTANEKLFFGSGTQLSVL.

This chain links TRBV15 with TRBJ1-1; TRBD1 might be the D (6 bases). V shed 6 bases and J shed 1 base, with 15 bases lying between them. Germline V gives CDR1 LNHNV, CDR2 YYDKDF (reference sequence). The CDR3 consists of 15 residues. The CDR3 DNA reads as TGTGCCACCAGACAGGGCCCAGGGGCGAACACTGAAGCTTTCTTT. Translating it yields CATRQGPGANTEAFF.

The V call is TRBV15, the J call TRBJ2-1, with D possibly being TRBD2 (5 bases). The germline V gene has CDR1 LNHNV and CDR2 YYDKDF (reference sequence). The germline V and J ends were trimmed by 5 bases and 0 bases, with 11 bases remaining between them. This CDR3 is 15 amino acids long. CDR3 DNA: TGTGCCACCAGCCAGGCGGACTTCTCCTACAATGAGCAGTTCTTC. This codes for CATSQADFSYNEQFF.

The chain couples TRBV5-1 to TRBJ2-3, with D maybe TRBD2 (5 bases). The V end was cut by 4 bases, the J end by 0 bases, with 9 bases between. The CDR3 is made up of 14 amino acids. CDR1 SGHRS and CDR2 YFSETQ come from the germline V gene. The CDR3 DNA sequence: TGCGCCAGCAGCGGGGAGTCTAGCACAGATACGCAGTATTTT. Translating gives CASSGESSTDTQYF.

The V gene is TRBV5-1, the J gene TRBJ2-1, with 7 bases that match TRBD2. V gave up 0 bases and J gave up 6 bases; unmatched junction bases: 6. This CDR3 contains 15 residues. The V gene's germline CDR1 is SGHRS and CDR2 YFSETQ. The CDR3 protein is CASSLGGGSINEQFF. The CDR3 region has the DNA TGCGCCAGCAGCTTGGGGGGCGGGAGTATCAATGAGCAGTTCTTC.

A single count supports this clone. V usage is TRBV29-1 and J usage is TRBJ2-1; 9 nucleotides match TRBD2. Germline V CDR1 and CDR2: SQVTM, ANQGSEA. The V gene end was trimmed by 2 bases and the J gene end by 5 bases; junction bases not matched to a gene: 13. CDR3 length equals 17 residues. The CDR3 DNA is TGCAGCGTTGAAAGTCTAGCGGGATGGGGGTATAACAATGAGCAGTTCTTC. This gives the protein CSVESLAGWGYNNEQFF.

The V and J genes are TRBV28 and TRBJ2-5; 11 bases align to TRBD2. In germline, CDR1 is MDHEN, CDR2 SYDVKM. The CDR3 extends over 14 amino acids. The ends lost 6 bases at V and 3 bases at J; junction bases unmatched: 3. The CDR3 nucleotides are TGTGCCAGCAGAGGGACTAGCGGAGAAGAGACCCAGTACTTC. This codes for CASRGTSGEETQYF. Full variable domain (rest looked up from reference TRBV28 and TRBJ2-5): DVKVTQSSRYLVKRTGEKVFLECVQDMDHENMFWYRQDPGLGLRLIYFSYDVKMKEKGDIPEGYSVSREKKERFSLILESASTNQTSMYLCASRGTSGEETQYFGPGTRLLVL.

The rearrangement joins TRBV2 to TRBJ1-2, with D uncertain. Trimming stripped 6 bases from V and 5 bases from J, with 4 bases between. CDR3 length equals 10 residues. Germline CDR1 reads SNHLY; CDR2 reads FYNNEI. CDR3 bases: TGTGCCAGCAGGGCTTATGGCTACACCTTC. Translating gives CASRAYGYTF.

The chain has TRBV5-4 and TRBJ2-5, with 13 bases identical to TRBD2. After removal of 4 bases from V and 4 bases from J, the junction contained 7 bases not matched to a gene. The CDR3 has 16 residues. Germline V gives CDR1 SGHNT, CDR2 YYREEE (reference sequence). CDR3 amino acids: CASSAKGTSGTETQYF. The CDR3 DNA reads TGTGCCAGCAGCGCGAAGGGGACTAGCGGGACAGAGACCCAGTACTTC.

The chain has TRBV2 and TRBJ2-7; 8 bases map to TRBD2. The CDR3 spans 12 residues. V lost 4 bases to trimming and J lost 5 bases; unmatched junction nucleotides: 1. Germline V gives CDR1 SNHLY, CDR2 FYNNEI. The CDR3 DNA is TGTGCCAGCAGTGCGGGGGGGCACGAGCAGTACTTC. Translated, it gives CASSAGGHEQYF.

V is TRBV11-2 and J is TRBJ2-1; 9 bases are a match to TRBD1. The CDR3 contains 15 residues. Losses at the gene ends were 4 bases for V and 4 bases for J; bases not matched to a gene: 5. Germline values: CDR1 SGHAT, CDR2 FQNNGV. For the CDR3, the DNA is TGTGCCAGCAGCTACAGGGGGCTCGGGTACAATGAGCAGTTCTTC. This translates into CASSYRGLGYNEQFF.

CDR3 bases: TGTGCCAGCCAGGAAGGCGGCTACACCTTC. Translated: CASQEGGYTF. V gene TRBV7-9 combines with J gene TRBJ1-2, with unresolved D. Trimming pared 8 bases from V and 8 bases from J, leaving 9 bases between. The length of the CDR3 is 10 residues. Per germline, CDR1 SEHNR and CDR2 FQNEAQ (reference sequence).

In this sample, this clone turned up once. The chain is built from TRBV28 and TRBJ2-1; 7 bases are shared with TRBD1. The V gene end was trimmed by 5 bases and the J gene end by 7 bases; junction bases not matched to a gene: 8. CDR3 length equals 14 residues. Germline-derived CDR1 and CDR2 are MDHEN and SYDVKM. CDR3 amino acids: CASSATGESNEQFF. CDR3 in DNA: TGTGCCAGCAGTGCCACAGGGGAAAGTAATGAGCAGTTCTTC.

This CDR3 reads CASSPEDEQFF. The CDR3 DNA reads as TGTGCCAGCAGCCCCGAGGATGAGCAGTTCTTC. The chain joins TRBV2 to TRBJ2-1; no reliable D call. The CDR3 runs 11 residues. Per germline, CDR1 SNHLY and CDR2 FYNNEI. Trimming left V 6 bases short and J 8 bases short, with 8 bases between.

This clone has a single count. CDR3 DNA: TGTGCCAGCAGTTTGGGACTAGCGGGAGCTGAGCAGTTCTTC. This codes for CASSLGLAGAEQFF. The chain employs TRBV2 and TRBJ2-1; 14 positions match TRBD2. J was trimmed by 9 bases and V by 5 bases; bases with no gene match: 3. The CDR3 totals 14 residues. From germline, CDR1 is SNHLY and CDR2 FYNNEI.

This chain connects TRBV19 to TRBJ1-2; 8 bases are shared with TRBD1. The CDR3 runs 14 residues. Germline-derived CDR1 and CDR2 are LNHDA and SQIVND (reference sequence). J lost 7 bases, V lost 5 bases, and 9 bases had no gene match. Here the CDR3 DNA reads TGTGCCAGTAGTCCTCAAGGACAGGGCGCTGGCTACACCTTC. Protein product: CASSPQGQGAGYTF.

The V and J genes are TRBV4-1 and TRBJ2-1, with 9 bases fitting TRBD1. This CDR3 comprises 17 residues. Per germline, CDR1 MGHRA and CDR2 YSYEKL. The trim removed 0 bases at V and 2 bases at J, leaving 5 bases unmatched. The CDR3 here is CASSQDGQGRTYNEQFF. The CDR3 region has the DNA TGCGCCAGCAGCCAAGATGGACAGGGGAGGACCTACAATGAGCAGTTCTTC.